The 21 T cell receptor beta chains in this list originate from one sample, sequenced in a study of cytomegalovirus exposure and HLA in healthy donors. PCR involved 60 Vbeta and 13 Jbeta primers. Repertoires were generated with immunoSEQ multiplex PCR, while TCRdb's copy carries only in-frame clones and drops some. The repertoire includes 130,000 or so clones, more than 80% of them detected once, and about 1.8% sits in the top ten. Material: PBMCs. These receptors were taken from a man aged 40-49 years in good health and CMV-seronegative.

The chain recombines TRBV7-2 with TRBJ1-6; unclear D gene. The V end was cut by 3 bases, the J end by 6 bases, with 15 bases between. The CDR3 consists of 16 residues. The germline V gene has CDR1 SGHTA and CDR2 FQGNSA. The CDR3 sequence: CASSFGVLSTNSPLHF. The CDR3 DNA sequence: TGTGCCAGCAGCTTCGGGGTACTATCTACTAATTCACCCCTCCACTTT.

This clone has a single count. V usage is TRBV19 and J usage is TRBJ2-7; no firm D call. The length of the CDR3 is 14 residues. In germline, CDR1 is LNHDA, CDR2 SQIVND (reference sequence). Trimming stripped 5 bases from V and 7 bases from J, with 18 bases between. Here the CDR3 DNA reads TGTGCCAGTAGTCCCTCTATCGCCGTTAGAGAGCAGTACTTC. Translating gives CASSPSIAVREQYF.

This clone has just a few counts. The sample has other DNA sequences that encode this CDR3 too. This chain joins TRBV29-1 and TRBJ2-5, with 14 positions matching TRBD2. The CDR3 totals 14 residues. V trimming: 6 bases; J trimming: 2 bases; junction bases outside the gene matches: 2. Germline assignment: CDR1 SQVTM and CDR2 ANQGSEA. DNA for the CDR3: TGCAGCGTCGGACTAGCGGGAGGACAAGAGACCCAGTACTTC. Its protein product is CSVGLAGGQETQYF.

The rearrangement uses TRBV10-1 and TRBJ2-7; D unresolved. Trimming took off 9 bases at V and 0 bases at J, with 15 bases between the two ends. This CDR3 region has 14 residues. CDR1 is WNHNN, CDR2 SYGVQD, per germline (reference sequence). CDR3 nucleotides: TGCGCCAGACCTACACACCGGGTCTCCTACGAGCAGTACTTC. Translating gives CARPTHRVSYEQYF.

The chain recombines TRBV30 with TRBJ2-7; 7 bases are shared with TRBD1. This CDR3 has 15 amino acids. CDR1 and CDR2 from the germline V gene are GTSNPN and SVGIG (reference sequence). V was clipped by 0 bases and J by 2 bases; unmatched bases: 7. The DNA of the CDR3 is TGTGCCTGGAGTGTACTACAGGGGTTTCCCTACGAGCAGTACTTC. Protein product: CAWSVLQGFPYEQYF.

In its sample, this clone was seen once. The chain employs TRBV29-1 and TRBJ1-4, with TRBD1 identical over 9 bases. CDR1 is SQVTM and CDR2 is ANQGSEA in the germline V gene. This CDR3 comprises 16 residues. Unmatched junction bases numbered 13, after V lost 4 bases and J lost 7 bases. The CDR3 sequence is CSVVIRRQGVSEKLFF. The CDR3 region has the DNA TGCAGCGTTGTGATCCGTCGACAGGGGGTATCTGAAAAACTGTTTTTT.

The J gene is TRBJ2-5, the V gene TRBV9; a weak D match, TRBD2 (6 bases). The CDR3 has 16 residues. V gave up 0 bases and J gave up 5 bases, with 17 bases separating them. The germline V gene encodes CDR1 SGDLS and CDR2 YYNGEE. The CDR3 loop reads CASSVGRLVGRETQYF. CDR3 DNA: TGTGCCAGCAGCGTAGGAAGGCTTGTTGGGAGGGAGACCCAGTACTTC.

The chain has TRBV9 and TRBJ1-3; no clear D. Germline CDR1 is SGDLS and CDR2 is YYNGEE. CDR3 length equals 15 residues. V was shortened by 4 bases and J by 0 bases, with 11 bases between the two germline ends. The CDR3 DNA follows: TGTGCCAGCAGCCTCTCGGGAAACTCTGGAAACACCATATATTTT. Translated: CASSLSGNSGNTIYF.

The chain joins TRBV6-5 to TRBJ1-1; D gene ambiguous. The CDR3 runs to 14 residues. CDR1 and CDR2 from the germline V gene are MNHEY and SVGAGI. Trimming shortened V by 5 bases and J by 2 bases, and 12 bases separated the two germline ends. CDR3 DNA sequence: TGTGCCAGCAGTGTACCAACAGAAAACACTGAAGCTTTCTTT. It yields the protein CASSVPTENTEAFF.

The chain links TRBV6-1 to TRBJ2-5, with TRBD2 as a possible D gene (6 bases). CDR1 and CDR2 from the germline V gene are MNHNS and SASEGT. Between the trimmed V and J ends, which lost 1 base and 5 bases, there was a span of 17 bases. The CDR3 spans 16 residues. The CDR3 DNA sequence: TGTGCCAGCAGTGAAGTTATTGGAGGGGCAGGGGAGACCCAGTACTTC. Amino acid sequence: CASSEVIGGAGETQYF.

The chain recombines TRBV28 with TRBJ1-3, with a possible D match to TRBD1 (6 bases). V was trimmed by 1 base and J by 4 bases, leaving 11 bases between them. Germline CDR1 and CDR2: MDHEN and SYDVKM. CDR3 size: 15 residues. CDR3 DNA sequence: TGTGCCAGCAGTTTATTACCAGGGGTGGGAAACACCATATATTTT. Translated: CASSLLPGVGNTIYF.

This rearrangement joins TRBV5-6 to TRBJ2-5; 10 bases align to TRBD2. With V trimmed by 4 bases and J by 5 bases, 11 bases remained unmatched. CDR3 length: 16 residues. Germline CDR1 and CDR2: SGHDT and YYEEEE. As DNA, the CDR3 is TGTGCCAGCAGCAAGGGACTAGCGTTCCTTCAGGAGACCCAGTACTTC. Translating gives CASSKGLAFLQETQYF. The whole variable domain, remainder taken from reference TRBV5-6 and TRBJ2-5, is DAGVTQSPTHLIKTRGQQVTLRCSPKSGHDTVSWYQQALGQGPQFIFQYYEEEERQRGNFPDRFSGHQFPNYSSELNVNALLLGDSALYLCASSKGLAFLQETQYFGPGTRLLVL.

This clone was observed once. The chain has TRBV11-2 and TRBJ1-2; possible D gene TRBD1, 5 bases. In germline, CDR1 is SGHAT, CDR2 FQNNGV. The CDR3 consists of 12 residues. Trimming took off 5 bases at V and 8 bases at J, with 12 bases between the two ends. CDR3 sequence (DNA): TGTGCCAGCAGCCTCCAGGGTAGGGGCTACACCTTC. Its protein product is CASSLQGRGYTF.

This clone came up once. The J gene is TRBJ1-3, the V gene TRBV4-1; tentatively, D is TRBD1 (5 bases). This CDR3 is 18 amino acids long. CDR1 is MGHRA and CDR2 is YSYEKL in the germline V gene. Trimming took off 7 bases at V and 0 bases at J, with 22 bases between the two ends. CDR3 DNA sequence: TGCGCCAGCACCATAGCTGTTTCCGGGACTCACTCTGGAAACACCATATATTTT. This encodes CASTIAVSGTHSGNTIYF.

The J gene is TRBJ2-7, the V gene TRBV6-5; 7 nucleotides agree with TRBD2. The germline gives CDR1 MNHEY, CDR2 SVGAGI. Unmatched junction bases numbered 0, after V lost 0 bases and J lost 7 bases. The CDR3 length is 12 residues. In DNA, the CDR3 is TGTGCCAGCAGTTACTCCGGGAGGGAGCAGTACTTC. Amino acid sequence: CASSYSGREQYF.

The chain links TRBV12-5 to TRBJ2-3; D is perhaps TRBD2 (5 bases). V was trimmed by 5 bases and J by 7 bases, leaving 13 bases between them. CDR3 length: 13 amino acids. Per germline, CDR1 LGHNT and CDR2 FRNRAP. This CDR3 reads CASGRREGYTQYF. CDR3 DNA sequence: TGTGCTAGTGGTCGCCGGGAAGGTTATACGCAGTATTTT.

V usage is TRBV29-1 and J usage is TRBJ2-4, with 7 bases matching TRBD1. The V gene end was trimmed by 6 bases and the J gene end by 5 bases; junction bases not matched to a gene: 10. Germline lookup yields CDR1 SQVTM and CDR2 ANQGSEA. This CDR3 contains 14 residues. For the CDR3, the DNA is TGCAGCGTGACCAAACAGGGGATTGAAAACATTCAGTACTTC. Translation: CSVTKQGIENIQYF.

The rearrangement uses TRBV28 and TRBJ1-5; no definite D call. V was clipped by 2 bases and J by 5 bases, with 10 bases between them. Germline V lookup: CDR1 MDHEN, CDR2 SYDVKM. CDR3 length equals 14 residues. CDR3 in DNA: TGTGCCAGCAGTTTAGTTCAGCTAGATCAGCCCCAGCATTTT. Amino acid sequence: CASSLVQLDQPQHF.

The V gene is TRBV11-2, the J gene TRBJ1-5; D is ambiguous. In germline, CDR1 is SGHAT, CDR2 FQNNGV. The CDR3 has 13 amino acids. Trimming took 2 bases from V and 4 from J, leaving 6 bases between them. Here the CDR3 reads CASSLWQNQPQHF. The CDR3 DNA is TGTGCCAGCAGCTTATGGCAGAATCAGCCCCAGCATTTT.

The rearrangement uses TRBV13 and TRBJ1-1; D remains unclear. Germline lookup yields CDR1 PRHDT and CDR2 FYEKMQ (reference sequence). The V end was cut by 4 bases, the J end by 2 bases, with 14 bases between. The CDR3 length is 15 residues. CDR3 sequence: CASSSPLMRNTEAFF. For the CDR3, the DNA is TGTGCCAGCAGCTCGCCCTTAATGAGAAACACTGAAGCTTTCTTT.

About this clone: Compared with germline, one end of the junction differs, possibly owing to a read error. CDR3: CASGLLTEEF. CDR3 coding DNA: TGTGCCAGCGGACTCCTCACGGAGGAGTTT. The rearrangement uses TRBV5-8 and TRBJ1-1; no clear D. The CDR3 has 10 amino acids. Per germline, CDR1 SGHTS and CDR2 YDEGEE.